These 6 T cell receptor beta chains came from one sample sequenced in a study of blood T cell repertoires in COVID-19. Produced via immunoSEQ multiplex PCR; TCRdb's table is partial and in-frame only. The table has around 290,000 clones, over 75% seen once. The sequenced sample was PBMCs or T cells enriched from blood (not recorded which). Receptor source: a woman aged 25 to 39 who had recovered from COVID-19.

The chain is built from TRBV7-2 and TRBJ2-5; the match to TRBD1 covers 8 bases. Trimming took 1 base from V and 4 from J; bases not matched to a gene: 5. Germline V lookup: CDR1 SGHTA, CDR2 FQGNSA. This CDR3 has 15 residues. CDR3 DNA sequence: TGTGCCAGCAGCTTAGACAGGGGGATCCTAGAGACCCAGTACTTC. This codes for CASSLDRGILETQYF.

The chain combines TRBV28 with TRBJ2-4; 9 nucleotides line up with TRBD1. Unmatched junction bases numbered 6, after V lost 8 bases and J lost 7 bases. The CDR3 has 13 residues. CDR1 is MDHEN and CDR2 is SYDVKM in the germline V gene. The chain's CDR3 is CASRGTGLNIQYF. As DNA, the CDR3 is TGTGCCAGCCGCGGGACAGGGCTCAACATTCAGTACTTC.

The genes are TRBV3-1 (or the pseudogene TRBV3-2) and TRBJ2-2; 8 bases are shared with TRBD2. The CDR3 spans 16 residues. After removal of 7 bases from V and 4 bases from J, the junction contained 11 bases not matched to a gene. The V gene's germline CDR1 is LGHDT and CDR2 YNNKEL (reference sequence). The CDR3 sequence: CASKAVAGRRTGELFF. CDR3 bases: TGTGCCAGCAAAGCGGTAGCGGGGAGGCGCACCGGGGAGCTGTTTTTT.

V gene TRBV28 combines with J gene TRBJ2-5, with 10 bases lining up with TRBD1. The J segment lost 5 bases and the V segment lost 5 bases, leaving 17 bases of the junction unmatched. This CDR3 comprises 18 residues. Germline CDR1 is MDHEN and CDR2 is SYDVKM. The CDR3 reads CASSPPRQGARVKETQYF. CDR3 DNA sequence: TGTGCCAGCAGTCCCCCCCGACAGGGGGCTAGGGTGAAGGAGACCCAGTACTTC.

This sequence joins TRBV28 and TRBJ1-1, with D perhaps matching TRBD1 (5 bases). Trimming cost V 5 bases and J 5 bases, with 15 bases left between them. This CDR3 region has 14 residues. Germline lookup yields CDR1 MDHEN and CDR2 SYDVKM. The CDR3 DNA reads TGTGCCAGCAGTCTCCCCAACGGGGGGACTGAAGCTTTCTTT. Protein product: CASSLPNGGTEAFF.

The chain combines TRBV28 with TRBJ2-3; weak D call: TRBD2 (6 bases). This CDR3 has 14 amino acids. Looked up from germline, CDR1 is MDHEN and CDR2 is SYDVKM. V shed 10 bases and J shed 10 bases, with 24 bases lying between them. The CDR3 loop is CATNQRAKMGSQYF. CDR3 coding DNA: TGTGCCACAAACCAGCGGGCTAAGATGGGGTCGCAGTATTTT.